This T cell receptor (beta chain) came from a study of cytomegalovirus exposure and HLA in healthy donors. Whole-study results and caveats: Presence/absence analyses supposed approximately even sequencing depth among donors.

CDR1 and CDR2 from the germline V gene are SNHLY and FYNNEI. The V segment lost 8 bases and the J segment 6 bases; nucleotides outside the gene matches: 3. The CDR3 length is 12 residues. Amplification used 60 Vbeta primers and 13 Jbeta primers. Authors' methods: The count from a later analysis was tens of millions of unique TCR beta chains, approximately 9.9 million of them shared. Sequencing used immunoSEQ multiplex PCR; TCRdb keeps in-frame clones, though not all of them. V and J calls and clone size follow that table, whereas D and trimming were derived from the DNA. This sample has roughly 150,000 clones; 65% to 80% occur once, and the top ten carry 13%. As regards this clone: The antigen is not known.

Sequencing input: PBMCs. The source of this sequence is a man between 40 and 49 years old in good health and CMV-seropositive. The chain combines TRBV2 with TRBJ2-2, with 7 nucleotides matching TRBD2. The CDR3 here is CASGLGSGELFF. The CDR3 DNA follows: TGTGCCAGCGGACTAGGGTCCGGGGAGCTGTTTTTT.